This T cell receptor beta chain comes out of a study of blood T cell repertoires in COVID-19. Study summary: Samples came from the United States, Italy and Spain, spanning acute and convalescent COVID-19. Sources were T cells, B-cell-depleted T cells, or PBMCs; the material itself was cDNA or gDNA.

This clone was counted only a few times. Original handling: Amplification with reference gene primers provided the estimates of nucleated cell counts. TCRdb's table, derived via immunoSEQ multiplex PCR, lists solely in-frame clones and lacks some. Clone size and the V and J calls come from that table; the DNA yielded D and trimming. This sample carries about 490,000 clones, 80% to 90% of them seen once, and the ten largest clones take about 3%. This TCR derives from a human donor in a cohort sampled during active COVID-19. Sequenced material: peripheral blood.

The CDR3 spells CASRPTSGRVYEQYF. Here the CDR3 DNA reads TGTGCCAGTCGCCCTACTAGCGGGAGAGTCTACGAGCAGTACTTC. The chain joins TRBV19 to TRBJ2-7, with 11 positions matching TRBD2. The CDR3 covers 15 residues. V gave up 8 bases and J gave up 3 bases; unmatched junction bases: 9. Germline CDR1 reads LNHDA; CDR2 reads SQIVND (reference sequence).